Listed here are 24 T cell receptor beta chains from one sample, sequenced in a study of blood T cell repertoires in COVID-19. Clones were read by immunoSEQ multiplex PCR, and TCRdb kept only the in-frame ones, dropping some. The table lists roughly 100,000 clones, about 76% of them singletons, with roughly a tenth in the top ten. What was sequenced was peripheral blood. These TCRs come from a woman aged 80 or over with acute or convalescent COVID-19.

Judged by abundance, this clone is medium-sized. The rearrangement links TRBV11-3 to TRBJ1-1, with 8 nucleotides matching TRBD1. V was pared by 9 bases and J by 4 bases, with 7 bases of the junction left unmatched. Germline CDR1 reads SGHNT; CDR2 reads YENEEA. The CDR3 is 13 residues long. The CDR3, as DNA: TGTGCCAGTTCCAGGGGGCAAGGCACTGAAGCTTTCTTT. Translating it yields CASSRGQGTEAFF.

This chain connects TRBV11-2 to TRBJ2-1; no clear D gene. The CDR3 consists of 14 residues. Trimming took off 2 bases at V and 4 bases at J, with 9 bases between the two ends. Germline-derived CDR1 and CDR2 are SGHAT and FQNNGV. CDR3 in amino acids: CASSLFARYNEQFF. Here the CDR3 DNA reads TGTGCCAGCAGCTTATTCGCCAGGTACAATGAGCAGTTCTTC.

This chain connects TRBV19 to TRBJ1-2, with 10 bases matching TRBD1. Germline assignment: CDR1 LNHDA and CDR2 SQIVND (reference sequence). The CDR3 sequence is 16 residues long. Germline trimming cut 8 bases from V and 4 bases from J; bases unmatched to any gene: 13. In nucleotides, the CDR3 is TGTGCCAGTTCCCCTTTAGGGACAGGGGCCCTCTATGGCTACACCTTC. As protein: CASSPLGTGALYGYTF.

In its sample, this clone was seen a few times. The chain is built from TRBV7-9 and TRBJ2-7; no clear D. This CDR3 region has 12 residues. Trimming stripped 4 bases from V and 2 bases from J, with 6 bases between. Per germline, CDR1 SEHNR and CDR2 FQNEAQ (reference sequence). Here the CDR3 reads CASSWAAYEQYF. CDR3 nucleotide sequence: TGTGCCAGCAGCTGGGCCGCCTACGAGCAGTACTTC.

This chain uses TRBV4-1 with TRBJ1-1; 9 bases line up with TRBD1. Trimming cost V 2 bases and J 7 bases; bases outside gene matches: 5. CDR3 length: 14 residues. Germline CDR1 and CDR2: MGHRA and YSYEKL. The CDR3 DNA is TGCGCCAGCAGCCAACGACAGGGGGGCTTTGAAGCTTTCTTT. It encodes CASSQRQGGFEAFF.

This clone was seen just once. The V call is TRBV28, the J call TRBJ2-5; 7 nucleotides agree with TRBD1. CDR1 MDHEN and CDR2 SYDVKM come from the germline V gene. Trimming removed 2 bases from V and 7 bases from J; junction bases left unmatched: 7. This CDR3 contains 14 residues. The CDR3 nucleotides read TGTGCCAGCAGTTTAAGACAGGGTGCGGGGACCCAGTACTTC. It codes for CASSLRQGAGTQYF.

The chain carries TRBV7-2 and TRBJ1-1; D gene ambiguous. CDR1 and CDR2 from the germline V gene are SGHTA and FQGNSA. V dropped 5 bases and J dropped 1 base, with 11 bases sitting between them. The CDR3 is 14 amino acids. CDR3: CASSPAAGNTEAFF. Written as DNA, the CDR3 is TGTGCCAGCAGCCCCGCGGCGGGGAACACTGAAGCTTTCTTT.

The chain has TRBV19 and TRBJ1-2; 8 bases align to TRBD1. Losses at the gene ends were 9 bases for V and 4 bases for J; bases not matched to a gene: 7. Germline V gives CDR1 LNHDA, CDR2 SQIVND (reference sequence). This CDR3 comprises 13 residues. The CDR3 is CASTPGGGYGYTF. CDR3 in DNA: TGTGCCAGCACCCCAGGGGGCGGCTATGGCTACACCTTC.

V usage is TRBV19 and J usage is TRBJ2-4; 7 positions match TRBD1. The CDR3 contains 15 residues. V was clipped by 7 bases and J by 3 bases; unmatched bases: 9. CDR1 and CDR2 from the germline V gene are LNHDA and SQIVND (reference sequence). The CDR3 here is CASTKTGLSKNIQYF. CDR3 DNA: TGTGCCAGTACCAAGACAGGGCTGAGCAAAAACATTCAGTACTTC.

The chain carries TRBV7-2 and TRBJ1-3, with D uncertain. This CDR3 has 13 residues. The V gene's germline CDR1 is SGHTA and CDR2 FQGNSA. V gave up 3 bases and J gave up 4 bases, with 7 bases separating them. The CDR3: CASSFPGGNTIYF. CDR3 nucleotide sequence: TGTGCCAGCAGCTTCCCGGGGGGAAACACCATATATTTT.

This chain joins TRBV7-6 and TRBJ1-6, with TRBD1 matching over 8 bases. Germline CDR1 SGHVS, CDR2 FNYEAQ. The CDR3 spans 16 residues. The trim removed 1 base at V and 6 bases at J, leaving 5 bases unmatched. CDR3 nucleotides: TGTGCCAGCAGCTTAGGGACAGGGTCCGGTAATTCACCCCTCCACTTT. This sequence encodes CASSLGTGSGNSPLHF. The entire variable domain, with the rest obtained from reference TRBV7-6 and TRBJ1-6, is as follows: GAGVSQSPRYKVTKRGQDVALRCDPISGHVSLYWYRQALGQGPEFLTYFNYEAQQDKSGLPNDRFSAERPEGSISTLTIQRTEQRDSAMYRCASSLGTGSGNSPLHFGNGTRLTVT.

The sample holds a few counts of this clone. The chain combines TRBV5-1 with TRBJ2-1; D ambiguous. Trimming shortened V by 4 bases and J by 0 bases, and 8 bases separated the two germline ends. Germline-derived CDR1 and CDR2 are SGHRS and YFSETQ. The CDR3 consists of 14 residues. CDR3 in amino acids: CASSPISSYNEQFF. CDR3 bases: TGCGCCAGCAGCCCGATCAGCTCCTACAATGAGCAGTTCTTC.

This clone was recorded a few times. The chain uses TRBV30 and TRBJ2-7; TRBD1 is a possible D gene (6 bases). The CDR3 extends over 13 amino acids. The V gene lost 4 bases and the J gene lost 1 base, with 11 bases spanning the gap. Germline V lookup: CDR1 GTSNPN, CDR2 SVGIG (reference sequence). CDR3 DNA: TGTGCCTGGACCAGGGGTCTTTCCTACGAGCAGTACTTC. Amino acids: CAWTRGLSYEQYF.

The chain combines TRBV4-1 with TRBJ2-5, with D possibly being TRBD2 (5 bases). There are 14 residues in the CDR3. Germline V gives CDR1 MGHRA, CDR2 YSYEKL. The V gene lost 4 bases and the J gene lost 2 bases, with 11 bases spanning the gap. The CDR3, as DNA: TGCGCCAGCAGCCTCGTCACGGGGCAAGAGACCCAGTACTTC. This encodes CASSLVTGQETQYF.

The V and J genes are TRBV6-4 and TRBJ1-6; D uncertain. V dropped 3 bases and J dropped 9 bases, with 9 bases sitting between them. Germline CDR1 and CDR2: MRHNA and SNTAGT. The CDR3 contains 13 residues. CDR3: CASSESPGSPLHF. CDR3 nucleotides: TGTGCCAGCAGTGAATCTCCGGGTTCACCCCTCCACTTT.

The rearrangement joins TRBV28 to TRBJ1-1; 10 bases align to TRBD1. The CDR3 spans 14 residues. From germline, CDR1 is MDHEN and CDR2 SYDVKM. J was trimmed by 2 bases and V by 10 bases; bases with no gene match: 7. The CDR3 here is CATEGQGINTEAFF. In DNA form, the CDR3 reads TGTGCCACCGAGGGACAGGGGATTAACACTGAAGCTTTCTTT.

This clone was counted between two and nine times. This chain uses TRBV5-1 with TRBJ2-1; a possible D gene is TRBD2 (5 bases). This CDR3 comprises 15 residues. V lost 2 bases to trimming and J lost 2 bases, with 11 bases between them. The V gene's germline CDR1 is SGHRS and CDR2 YFSETQ. For the CDR3, the DNA is TGCGCCAGCAGCTTTGACGTCGGGACCTACAATGAGCAGTTCTTC. It encodes CASSFDVGTYNEQFF.

The V and J genes are TRBV2 and TRBJ1-4; D unresolved. The CDR3 sequence is 14 residues long. Germline V CDR1 and CDR2: SNHLY, FYNNEI. Trimming cost V 6 bases and J 0 bases, with 8 bases left between them. CDR3 DNA sequence: TGTGCCAGCAGCATAACTCCAACTAATGAAAAACTGTTTTTT. This encodes CASSITPTNEKLFF.

The chain recombines TRBV9 with TRBJ2-1; D gene uncertain. V was cut by 4 bases and J by 8 bases, with 16 bases left in between. CDR3 length equals 14 residues. The germline V gene encodes CDR1 SGDLS and CDR2 YYNGEE. CDR3 nucleotide sequence: TGTGCCAGCAGCCCCCGCCCCCAGGCCCATGAGCAGTTCTTC. This gives the protein CASSPRPQAHEQFF.

The gene calls are TRBV7-3 and TRBJ2-7, with D tentatively TRBD1 (6 bases). Germline loops: CDR1 SGHTA, CDR2 FQGTGA. The CDR3 consists of 15 residues. V was clipped by 1 base and J by 1 base, with 11 bases between them. The CDR3 is CASSLRPGVSYEQYF. The CDR3 nucleotides read TGTGCCAGCAGCTTAAGACCAGGGGTTTCCTACGAGCAGTACTTC.

The genes are TRBV3-1 (or the pseudogene TRBV3-2) and TRBJ1-4; 9 positions match TRBD1. Germline loops: CDR1 LGHDT, CDR2 YNNKEL (reference sequence). The V and J ends lost 4 bases and 8 bases, in that order; junction bases with no gene match: 8. The CDR3 spans 15 residues. The CDR3 DNA follows: TGTGCCAGCAGCCGGGGGGACAGGGAGTTAGAAAAACTGTTTTTT. Its translation is CASSRGDRELEKLFF.

The CDR3 protein is CASSEGQGAVSYEQYF. The CDR3 DNA follows: TGTGCCAGCTCAGAGGGACAGGGGGCCGTCTCCTACGAGCAGTACTTC. The rearrangement links TRBV18 to TRBJ2-7; 12 bases are a match to TRBD1. V gave up 5 bases and J gave up 0 bases; unmatched junction bases: 5. Germline CDR1 and CDR2: KGHSH and LQKENI. The CDR3 covers 16 residues.

J is TRBJ1-2 and V is TRBV21-1; no check of the table's D call, TRBD1, against the DNA was made. TRBV21-1 is a pseudogene locus. The CDR3 length is 13 residues. CDR3 sequence (DNA): TGTGCCAGCAGCAAATCGGACAGCTATGGCTACACCTTC. Its protein is CASSKSDSYGYTF.

The chain recombines TRBV2 with TRBJ1-5; possibly TRBD1 for D (6 bases). Trimming took off 6 bases at V and 4 bases at J, with 10 bases between the two ends. Germline V gene data show CDR1 as SNHLY and CDR2 as FYNNEI. The CDR3 spans 13 residues. The DNA for the CDR3 is TGTGCCAGCAGCGACACAGGGAATCAGCCCCAGCATTTT. Its protein product is CASSDTGNQPQHF.